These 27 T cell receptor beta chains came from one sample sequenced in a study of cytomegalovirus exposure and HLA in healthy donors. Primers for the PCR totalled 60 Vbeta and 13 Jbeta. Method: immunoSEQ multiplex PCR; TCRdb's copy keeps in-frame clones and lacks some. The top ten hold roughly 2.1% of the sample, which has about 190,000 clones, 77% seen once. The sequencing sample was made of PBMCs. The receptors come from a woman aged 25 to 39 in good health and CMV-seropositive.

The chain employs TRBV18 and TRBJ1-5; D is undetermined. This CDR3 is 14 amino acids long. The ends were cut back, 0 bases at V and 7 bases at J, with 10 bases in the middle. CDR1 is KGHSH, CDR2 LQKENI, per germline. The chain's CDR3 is CASSPPGGFQPQHF. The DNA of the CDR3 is TGTGCCAGCTCACCACCGGGAGGGTTCCAGCCCCAGCATTTT.

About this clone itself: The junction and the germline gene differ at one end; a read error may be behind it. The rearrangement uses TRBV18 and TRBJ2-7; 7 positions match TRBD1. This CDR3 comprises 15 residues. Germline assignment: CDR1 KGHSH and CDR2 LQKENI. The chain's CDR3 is CASSPPGQPSYEQYF. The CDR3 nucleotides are TGTGCCAGCTCGCCACCGGGACAGCCCTCCTACGAGCAGTACTTC.

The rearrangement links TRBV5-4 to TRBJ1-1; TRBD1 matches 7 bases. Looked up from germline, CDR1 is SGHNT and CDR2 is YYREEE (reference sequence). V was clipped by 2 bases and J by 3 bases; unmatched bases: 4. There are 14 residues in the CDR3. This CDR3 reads CASSFGQAYTEAFF. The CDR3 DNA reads TGTGCCAGCAGCTTCGGACAGGCCTACACTGAAGCTTTCTTT.

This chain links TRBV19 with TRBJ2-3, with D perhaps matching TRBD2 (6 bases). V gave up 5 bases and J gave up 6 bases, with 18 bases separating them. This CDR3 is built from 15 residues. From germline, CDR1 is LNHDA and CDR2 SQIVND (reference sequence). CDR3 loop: CASSPRGTRQDTQYF. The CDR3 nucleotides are TGTGCCAGTAGTCCCCGGGGGACCCGTCAGGATACGCAGTATTTT.

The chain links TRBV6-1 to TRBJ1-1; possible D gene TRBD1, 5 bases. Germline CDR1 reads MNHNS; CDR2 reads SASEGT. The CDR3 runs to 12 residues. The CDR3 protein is CVCDSRNTEAFF. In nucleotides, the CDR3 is TGTGTCTGCGACAGTAGGAACACTGAAGCTTTCTTT.

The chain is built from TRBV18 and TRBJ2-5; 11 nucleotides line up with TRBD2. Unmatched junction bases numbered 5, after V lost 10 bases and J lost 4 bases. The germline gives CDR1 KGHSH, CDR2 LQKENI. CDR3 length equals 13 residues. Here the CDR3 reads CANSGTSGETQYF. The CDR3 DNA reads TGTGCCAACTCCGGGACTAGCGGAGAGACCCAGTACTTC. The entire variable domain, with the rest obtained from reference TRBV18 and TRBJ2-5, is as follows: NAGVMQNPRHLVRRRGQEARLRCSPMKGHSHVYWYRQLPEEGLKFMVYLQKENIIDESGMPKERFSAEFPKEGPSILRIQQVVRGDSAAYFCANSGTSGETQYFGPGTRLLVL.

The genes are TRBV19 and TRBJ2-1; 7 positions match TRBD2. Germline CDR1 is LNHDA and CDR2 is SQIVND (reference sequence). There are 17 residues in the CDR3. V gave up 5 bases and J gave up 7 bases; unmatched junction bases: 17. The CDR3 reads CASSPRADWREYNEQFF. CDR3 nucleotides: TGTGCCAGTAGTCCCAGGGCCGACTGGCGGGAGTATAATGAGCAGTTCTTC.

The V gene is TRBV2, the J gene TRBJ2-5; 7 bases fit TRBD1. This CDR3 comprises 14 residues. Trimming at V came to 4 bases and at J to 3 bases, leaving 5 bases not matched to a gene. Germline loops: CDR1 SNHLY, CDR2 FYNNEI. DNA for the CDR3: TGTGCCAGCAGTGGTAGGGGGACAGAAGAGACCCAGTACTTC. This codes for CASSGRGTEETQYF.

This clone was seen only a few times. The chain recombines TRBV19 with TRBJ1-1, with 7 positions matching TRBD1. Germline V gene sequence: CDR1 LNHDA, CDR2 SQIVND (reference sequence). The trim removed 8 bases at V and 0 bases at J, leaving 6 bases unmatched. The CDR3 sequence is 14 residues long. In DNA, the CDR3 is TGTGCCAGTCAAGGGGGCCTAATGAACACTGAAGCTTTCTTT. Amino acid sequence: CASQGGLMNTEAFF. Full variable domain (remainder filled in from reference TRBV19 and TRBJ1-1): DGGITQSPKYLFRKEGQNVTLSCEQNLNHDAMYWYRQDPGQGLRLIYYSQIVNDFQKGDIAEGYSVSREKKESFPLTVTSAQKNPTAFYLCASQGGLMNTEAFFGQGTRLTVV.

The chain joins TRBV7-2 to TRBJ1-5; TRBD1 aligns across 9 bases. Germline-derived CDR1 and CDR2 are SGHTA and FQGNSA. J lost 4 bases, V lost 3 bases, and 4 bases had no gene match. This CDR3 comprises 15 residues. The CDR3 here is CASSLTQGANQPQHF. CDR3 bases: TGTGCCAGCAGCTTGACACAGGGGGCTAATCAGCCCCAGCATTTT.

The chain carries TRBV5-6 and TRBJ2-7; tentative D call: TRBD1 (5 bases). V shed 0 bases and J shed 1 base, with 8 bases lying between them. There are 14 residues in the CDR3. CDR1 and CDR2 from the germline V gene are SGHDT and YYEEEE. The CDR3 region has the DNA TGTGCCAGCAGCTTGGGACAGCTTTCCTACGAGCAGTACTTC. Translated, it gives CASSLGQLSYEQYF.

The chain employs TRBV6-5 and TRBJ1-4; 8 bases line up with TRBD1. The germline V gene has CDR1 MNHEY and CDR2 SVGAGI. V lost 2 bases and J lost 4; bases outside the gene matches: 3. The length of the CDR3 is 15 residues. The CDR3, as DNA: TGTGCCAGCAGTTACGGGGGACAGGATAATGAAAAACTGTTTTTT. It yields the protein CASSYGGQDNEKLFF.

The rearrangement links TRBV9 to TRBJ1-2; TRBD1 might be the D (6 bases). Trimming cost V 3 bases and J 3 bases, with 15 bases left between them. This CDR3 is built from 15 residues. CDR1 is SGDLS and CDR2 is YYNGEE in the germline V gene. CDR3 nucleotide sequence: TGTGCCAGCAGCGAAGGGACAACACCGGACTATGGCTACACCTTC. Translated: CASSEGTTPDYGYTF.

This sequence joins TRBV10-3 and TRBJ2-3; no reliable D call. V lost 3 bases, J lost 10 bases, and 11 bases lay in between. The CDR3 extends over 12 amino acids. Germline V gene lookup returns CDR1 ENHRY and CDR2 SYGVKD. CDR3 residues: CAISDSFGPQYF. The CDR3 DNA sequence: TGTGCCATCAGTGACAGTTTTGGGCCGCAGTATTTT.

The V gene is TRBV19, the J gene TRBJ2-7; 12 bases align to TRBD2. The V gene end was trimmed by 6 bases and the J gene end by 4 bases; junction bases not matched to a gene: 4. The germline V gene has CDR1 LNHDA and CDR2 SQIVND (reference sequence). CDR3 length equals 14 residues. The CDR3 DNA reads TGTGCCAGTAGCCGGACTAGCGGGATATACGAGCAGTACTTC. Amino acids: CASSRTSGIYEQYF. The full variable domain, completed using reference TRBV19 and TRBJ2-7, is DGGITQSPKYLFRKEGQNVTLSCEQNLNHDAMYWYRQDPGQGLRLIYYSQIVNDFQKGDIAEGYSVSREKKESFPLTVTSAQKNPTAFYLCASSRTSGIYEQYFGPGTRLTVT.

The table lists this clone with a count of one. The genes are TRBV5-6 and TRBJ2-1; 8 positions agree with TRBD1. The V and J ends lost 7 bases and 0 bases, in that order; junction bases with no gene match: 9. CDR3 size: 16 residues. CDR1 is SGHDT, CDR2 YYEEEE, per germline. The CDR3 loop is CASYGQGGNSYNEQFF. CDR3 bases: TGTGCCAGCTACGGACAGGGCGGGAACTCCTACAATGAGCAGTTCTTC.

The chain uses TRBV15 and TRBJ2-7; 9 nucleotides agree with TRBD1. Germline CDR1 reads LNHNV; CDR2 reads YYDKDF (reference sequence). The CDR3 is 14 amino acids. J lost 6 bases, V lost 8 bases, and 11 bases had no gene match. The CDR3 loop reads CATSPGTGFGEQYF. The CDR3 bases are TGTGCCACCTCTCCGGGGACAGGGTTTGGCGAGCAGTACTTC.

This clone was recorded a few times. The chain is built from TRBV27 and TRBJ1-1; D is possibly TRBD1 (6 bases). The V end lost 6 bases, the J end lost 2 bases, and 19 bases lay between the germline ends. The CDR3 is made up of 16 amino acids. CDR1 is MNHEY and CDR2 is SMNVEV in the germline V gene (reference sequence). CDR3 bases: TGTGCCAGCAGACAGTTACAGGGCCGGGAAAACACTGAAGCTTTCTTT. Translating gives CASRQLQGRENTEAFF.

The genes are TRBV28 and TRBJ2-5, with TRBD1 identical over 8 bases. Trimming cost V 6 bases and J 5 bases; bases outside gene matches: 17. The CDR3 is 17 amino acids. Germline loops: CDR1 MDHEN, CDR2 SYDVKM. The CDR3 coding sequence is TGTGCCAGCAGACTTTACGACGGACAGGGAGGTTTGGAGACCCAGTACTTC. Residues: CASRLYDGQGGLETQYF.

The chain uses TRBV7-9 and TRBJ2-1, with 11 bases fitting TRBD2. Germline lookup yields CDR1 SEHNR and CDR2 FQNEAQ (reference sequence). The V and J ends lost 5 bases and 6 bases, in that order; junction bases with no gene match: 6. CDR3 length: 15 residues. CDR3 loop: CASSLLAGDGNEQFF. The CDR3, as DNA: TGTGCCAGCAGCCTACTAGCGGGAGATGGCAATGAGCAGTTCTTC. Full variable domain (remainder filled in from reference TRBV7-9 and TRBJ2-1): DTGVSQNPRHKITKRGQNVTFRCDPISEHNRLYWYRQTLGQGPEFLTYFQNEAQLEKSRLLSDRFSAERPKGSFSTLEIQRTEQGDSAMYLCASSLLAGDGNEQFFGPGTRLTVL.

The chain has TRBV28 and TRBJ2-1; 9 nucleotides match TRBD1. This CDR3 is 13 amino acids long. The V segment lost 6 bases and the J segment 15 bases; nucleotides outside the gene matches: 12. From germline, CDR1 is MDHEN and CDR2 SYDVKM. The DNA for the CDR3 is TGTGCCAGCAGCCGCCCGGGACAGGGCCAACTGTTCTTC. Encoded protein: CASSRPGQGQLFF.

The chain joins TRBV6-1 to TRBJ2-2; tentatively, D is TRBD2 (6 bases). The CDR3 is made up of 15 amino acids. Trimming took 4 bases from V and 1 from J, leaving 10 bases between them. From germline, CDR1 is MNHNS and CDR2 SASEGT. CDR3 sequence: CASSALARNTGELFF. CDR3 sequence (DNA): TGTGCCAGCAGTGCCCTAGCGAGGAACACCGGGGAGCTGTTTTTT.

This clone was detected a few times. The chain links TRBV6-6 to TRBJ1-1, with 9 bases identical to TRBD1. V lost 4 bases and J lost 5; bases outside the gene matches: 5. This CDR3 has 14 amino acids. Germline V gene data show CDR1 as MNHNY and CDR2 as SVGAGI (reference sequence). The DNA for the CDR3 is TGTGCCAGCAGTTCCGGGACAGGGTGGACTGAAGCTTTCTTT. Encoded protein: CASSSGTGWTEAFF.

The CDR3 protein is CASSRFDRGRAEAFF. DNA of the CDR3: TGTGCCAGCAGTCGTTTTGACAGGGGGCGTGCTGAAGCTTTCTTT. The chain has TRBV28 and TRBJ1-1, with TRBD1 matching 10 bases. The length of the CDR3 is 15 residues. V lost 5 bases and J lost 6; bases outside the gene matches: 9. Germline values: CDR1 MDHEN, CDR2 SYDVKM.

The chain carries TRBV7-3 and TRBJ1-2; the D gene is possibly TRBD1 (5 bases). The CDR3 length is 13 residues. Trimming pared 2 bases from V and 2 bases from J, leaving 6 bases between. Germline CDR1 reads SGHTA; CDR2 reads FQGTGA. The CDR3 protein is CASSLDSNYGYTF. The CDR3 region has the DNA TGTGCCAGCAGCTTAGACAGCAACTATGGCTACACCTTC.

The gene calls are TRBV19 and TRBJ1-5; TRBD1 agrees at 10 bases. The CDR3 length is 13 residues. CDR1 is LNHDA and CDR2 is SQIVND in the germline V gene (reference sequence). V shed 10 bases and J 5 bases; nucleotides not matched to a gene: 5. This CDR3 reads CATGGQGDQPQHF. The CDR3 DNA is TGTGCCACCGGAGGACAGGGGGATCAGCCCCAGCATTTT.

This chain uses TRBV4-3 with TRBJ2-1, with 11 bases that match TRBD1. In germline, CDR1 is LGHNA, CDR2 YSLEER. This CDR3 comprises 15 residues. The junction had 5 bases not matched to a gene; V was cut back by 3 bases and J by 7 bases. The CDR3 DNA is TGCGCCAGCAGCCAGGACCGGGACAGGGGGAATGAGCAGTTCTTC. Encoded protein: CASSQDRDRGNEQFF.